The T cell receptor beta chain described here comes from a study of T cells in Graves' hyperthyroidism and ophthalmopathy. With 6 bases clipped from V and 0 bases from J, the junction kept 14 bases outside the gene matches. CDR3 length: 19 amino acids. Germline V gene sequence: CDR1 MNHEY, CDR2 SVGEGT. This clonotype was seen only a few times. Authors of the study amplified TCR beta CDR3 regions from RNA transcripts. The HTBI primer set drove a first-round RT-PCR of the TCR CDR3. TCRdb processed the multiplex PCR reads anew with MiXCR; each CDR3 protein has one entry. The table shows some 350,000 distinct CDR3 sequences, with approximately 20% occurring only once. Every diagnosis used clinical symptoms, serum thyroxine and TRAb, thyroid ultrasound and orbital computed tomography.

The sequence derives from a woman younger than 30 with Graves' hyperthyroidism. The sample comprised blood. This chain joins TRBV6-2 or TRBV6-3 and TRBJ1-6; TRBD1 matches at 7 bases. CDR3 in amino acids: CASSPAGQTSSSYNSPLHF. The CDR3 DNA sequence: TGTGCCAGCAGCCCAGCGGGACAGACGTCGAGCTCCTATAATTCACCCCTCCACTTT.